The 17 T cell receptor beta chains listed next were all sequenced from one sample in a study of blood T cell repertoires in COVID-19. Here immunoSEQ multiplex PCR was the method, and the copy in TCRdb shows in-frame clones only, minus some. The sample records about 240,000 clones, roughly nine tenths being singletons. Sequenced sample: peripheral blood. The receptors stem from a man aged 55-75 years with acute or convalescent COVID-19.

This clone was counted a single time. This chain uses TRBV4-3 with TRBJ2-7; 12 bases map to TRBD1. The ends lost 0 bases at V and 5 bases at J; junction bases unmatched: 5. CDR1 is LGHNA and CDR2 is YSLEER in the germline V gene. CDR3 length: 16 amino acids. CDR3 loop: CASSQDRGQGAHEQYF. Here the CDR3 DNA reads TGCGCCAGCAGCCAAGATAGGGGACAGGGGGCTCACGAGCAGTACTTC.

The chain recombines TRBV5-1 with TRBJ2-2; TRBD1 might be the D (5 bases). Trimming shortened V by 6 bases and J by 4 bases, and 19 bases separated the two germline ends. The CDR3 contains 16 residues. Germline V gene lookup returns CDR1 SGHRS and CDR2 YFSETQ. The CDR3 reads CASILDAGITTGELFF. CDR3 sequence (DNA): TGCGCCAGCATCCTCGACGCAGGGATTACCACCGGGGAGCTGTTTTTT.

CDR3 residues: CASRGQDTDTQYF. The CDR3 DNA follows: TGTGCCAGCAGAGGACAGGACACAGATACGCAGTATTTT. The chain recombines TRBV11-3 with TRBJ2-3; 7 bases are shared with TRBD1. Unmatched junction bases numbered 2, after V lost 6 bases and J lost 2 bases. The CDR3 length is 13 residues. The V gene's germline CDR1 is SGHNT and CDR2 YENEEA.

The genes are TRBV5-4 and TRBJ1-6; 12 positions agree with TRBD1. CDR1 is SGHNT, CDR2 YYREEE, per germline (reference sequence). V gave up 3 bases and J gave up 7 bases; unmatched junction bases: 14. CDR3 length equals 19 residues. CDR3 residues: CASSSGGQGAQAMNSPLHF. CDR3 bases: TGTGCCAGCAGCTCCGGGGGACAGGGGGCCCAGGCGATGAATTCACCCCTCCACTTT.

The V gene is TRBV7-8, the J gene TRBJ2-7, with D possibly matching TRBD1 (6 bases). Germline CDR1 and CDR2: SGHVS and FQNEAQ. The CDR3 sequence is 15 residues long. V lost 0 bases, J lost 6 bases, and 15 bases lay in between. CDR3 residues: CASSLALTGSGEQYF. In DNA form, the CDR3 reads TGTGCCAGCAGCTTAGCACTCACAGGGTCCGGCGAGCAGTACTTC. Using reference TRBV7-8 and TRBJ2-7 for the parts outside the CDR3, the full variable domain is GAGVSQSPRYKVAKRGQDVALRCDPISGHVSLFWYQQALGQGPEFLTYFQNEAQLDKSGLPSDRFFAERPEGSVSTLKIQRTQQEDSAVYLCASSLALTGSGEQYFGPGTRLTVT.

The rearrangement joins TRBV11-3 to TRBJ2-2; 10 nucleotides align to TRBD2. Germline V gene lookup returns CDR1 SGHNT and CDR2 YENEEA. J gave up 3 bases and V 5 bases, and 9 bases lay outside the gene matches. The length of the CDR3 is 17 residues. The CDR3: CASSPVAGGRDTGELFF. CDR3 DNA: TGTGCCAGCAGCCCCGTAGCGGGAGGAAGGGACACCGGGGAGCTGTTTTTT.

V and J are TRBV2 and TRBJ1-1, with TRBD1 as a possible D gene (6 bases). Trimming shortened V by 10 bases and J by 3 bases, and 18 bases separated the two germline ends. The CDR3 consists of 14 residues. Germline assignment: CDR1 SNHLY and CDR2 FYNNEI. CDR3 protein: CATQGPIMDTEAFF. The DNA for the CDR3 is TGTGCCACACAGGGTCCCATCATGGACACTGAAGCTTTCTTT.

The chain has TRBV24-1 and TRBJ1-2, with TRBD1 identical over 7 bases. CDR1 is KGHDR, CDR2 SFDVKD, per germline. V lost 7 bases to trimming and J lost 2 bases; unmatched junction nucleotides: 6. The CDR3 runs to 14 residues. CDR3 sequence: CATSLEGQNYGYTF. The CDR3 DNA is TGTGCCACCAGCCTCGAGGGACAGAACTATGGCTACACCTTC.

V and J are TRBV27 and TRBJ2-2; tentative D call: TRBD2 (5 bases). Germline CDR1 reads MNHEY; CDR2 reads SMNVEV (reference sequence). V lost 6 bases and J lost 4, with 6 bases in between. This CDR3 has 12 amino acids. CDR3 amino acids: CASREGTGELFF. CDR3 DNA sequence: TGTGCCAGCAGAGAGGGCACCGGGGAGCTGTTTTTT.

This clone was observed once. The chain employs TRBV9 and TRBJ1-2; 10 positions agree with TRBD1. V shed 0 bases and J 6 bases; nucleotides not matched to a gene: 2. CDR3 size: 14 residues. Germline CDR1 reads SGDLS; CDR2 reads YYNGEE. The CDR3: CASSVVGTGDGYTF. Here the CDR3 DNA reads TGTGCCAGCAGCGTAGTGGGGACAGGGGATGGCTACACCTTC.

This chain uses TRBV2 with TRBJ1-1, with TRBD1 matching 11 bases. The V and J ends lost 6 bases and 7 bases, in that order; junction bases with no gene match: 7. Germline CDR1 is SNHLY and CDR2 is FYNNEI. This CDR3 comprises 14 residues. In DNA form, the CDR3 reads TGTGCCAGCAGGGGGACAGGGGGATTAAGTGAAGCTTTCTTT. This gives the protein CASRGTGGLSEAFF. Complete variable domain (other parts from reference TRBV2 and TRBJ1-1): EPEVTQTPSHQVTQMGQEVILRCVPISNHLYFYWYRQILGQKVEFLVSFYNNEISEKSEIFDDQFSVERPDGSNFTLKIRSTKLEDSAMYFCASRGTGGLSEAFFGQGTRLTVV.

This rearrangement joins TRBV7-2 to TRBJ2-3, with D tentatively TRBD2 (6 bases). Germline CDR1 is SGHTA and CDR2 is FQGNSA. The V gene lost 5 bases and the J gene lost 4 bases, with 16 bases spanning the gap. This CDR3 spans 15 amino acids. The CDR3 DNA follows: TGTGCCAGCAGCCCGTATGGGGGGTTTGCAGATACGCAGTATTTT. Translating gives CASSPYGGFADTQYF. The full variable domain, in which reference TRBV7-2 and TRBJ2-3 provide the parts outside the CDR3, is GAGVSQSPSNKVTEKGKDVELRCDPISGHTALYWYRQSLGQGLEFLIYFQGNSAPDKSGLPSDRFSAERTGGSVSTLTIQRTQQEDSAVYLCASSPYGGFADTQYFGPGTRLTVL.

The chain has TRBV7-3 and TRBJ1-1; no firm D call. This CDR3 contains 13 residues. The germline V and J ends were trimmed by 0 bases and 3 bases, with 5 bases remaining between them. The V gene's germline CDR1 is SGHTA and CDR2 FQGTGA. DNA of the CDR3: TGTGCCAGCAGCTTAACAGAGGACACTGAAGCTTTCTTT. As protein: CASSLTEDTEAFF.

CDR3 DNA sequence: TGTGCCAGCTGTCAGCGGGAGGCCCCTACAGAGACCCAGTACTTC. Translated, it gives CASCQREAPTETQYF. The chain links TRBV2 to TRBJ2-5, with TRBD2 matching 9 bases. From germline, CDR1 is SNHLY and CDR2 FYNNEI. The CDR3 extends over 15 amino acids. J was trimmed by 4 bases and V by 8 bases; bases with no gene match: 11.

The chain joins TRBV19 to TRBJ1-5; D is unclear. Trimming removed 1 base at V and 3 bases at J, with 7 bases between. The CDR3 sequence is 14 residues long. The germline gives CDR1 LNHDA, CDR2 SQIVND (reference sequence). The CDR3 sequence is CASSIGSNNQPQHF. The CDR3 DNA reads as TGTGCCAGTAGTATAGGAAGCAACAATCAGCCCCAGCATTTT.

The rearrangement uses TRBV3-1 (or the pseudogene TRBV3-2) and TRBJ2-2; D is unresolved. Germline V CDR1 and CDR2: LGHDT, YNNKEL (reference sequence). The CDR3 length is 14 residues. The V end lost 2 bases, the J end lost 4 bases, and 8 bases lay between the germline ends. The CDR3 nucleotides are TGTGCCAGCAGCCAACTGGCGGCCACCGGGGAGCTGTTTTTT. Its translation: CASSQLAATGELFF.

This chain links TRBV24-1 with TRBJ2-1; D might be TRBD2 (6 bases). CDR3 length: 14 amino acids. The V and J ends lost 4 bases and 7 bases respectively, with 13 bases between them. CDR1 and CDR2 (germline): KGHDR, SFDVKD. In DNA, the CDR3 is TGTGCCACCAGTGAGGAGGGAGTGACGAATGAGCAGTTCTTC. Protein: CATSEEGVTNEQFF.